The clone carrying this TCR beta chain was detected once. Its specificity is not known. This sample is drawn from a study of OX40 agonist ivuxolimab in advanced cancers. As for the study in general: One hepatocellular carcinoma and a couple of cutaneous melanoma patients partially responded. Broader study findings: Blood T cells, both CD4+ and CD8+, expanded clonally by week 6 at 0.1 to 3.0 mg/kg.

The data were produced by immunoSEQ multiplex PCR, yet TCRdb's version contains in-frame clones alone and is incomplete. The sample consists of tens of thousands of clones, about 88% of them appearing once. Germline-derived CDR1 and CDR2 are ENHRY and SYGVKD. V dropped 2 bases and J dropped 2 bases, with 11 bases sitting between them. This CDR3 region has 15 residues. This receptor was obtained from an adult with an advanced solid tumor such as melanoma, head and neck, liver or kidney cancer. This sample comprised CD4+ or CD8+ T cells sorted from blood, obtained in a trial of the OX40 agonist ivuxolimab. The chain is built from TRBV10-3 and TRBJ2-3; D is undetermined. In DNA, the CDR3 is TGTGCCATCAGTGAGCAGGTAGCTTCCACAGATACGCAGTATTTT. This sequence encodes CAISEQVASTDTQYF.